This is a list of T cell receptor beta chains from one sample in a study of T cells in pancreatic ductal adenocarcinoma. Assay used: immunoSEQ multiplex PCR; TCRdb lists only in-frame clones, some missing. In the table there are over 85,000 clones, nearly 95% of which are singletons. Input material: PBMCs. The receptors were gathered from a human donor with pancreatic ductal adenocarcinoma. Each CDR3 is given with its conserved first and last residue. The D gene is left open where the match is weak. Some rows mark clone size as missing; the rest say once, few, many or name a class of expanded clone.

CDR3nt	CDR3aa	d_gene	abundance	v_gene	j_gene
TGTGCCAGCTCGCAGCAGAGGGCAAAGGAAAAACTGTTTTTT	CASSQQRAKEKLFF	.	.	TRBV18	TRBJ1-4
TGTGCCAGCAGTGAATCGGGGGAATCCTACAATGAGCAGTTCTTC	CASSESGESYNEQFF	.	.	TRBV6-4	TRBJ2-1
TGTGCCAGCAGTTTTGTCACTAGCGGTAACACAGATACGCAGTATTTT	CASSFVTSGNTDTQYF	TRBD2	.	TRBV28	TRBJ2-3
TGTGCCAGCTCACCATTGGGGCGAACAGGGGGCAGTGAGCAGTTCTTC	CASSPLGRTGGSEQFF	TRBD1	.	TRBV18	TRBJ2-1
TGTGCCAGCTCACCAACCCTAGCGGGCTACAATGAGCAGTTCTTC	CASSPTLAGYNEQFF	TRBD2	.	TRBV18	TRBJ2-1
TGTGCCAGCAGCTGGGGGGACTGGTTCGCGAACACCGGGGAGCTGTTTTTT	CASSWGDWFANTGELFF	.	.	TRBV11-2	TRBJ2-2
TGTGCCGGAGCCGGGACTAGCGGCTCCTACAATGAGCAGTTCTTC	CAGAGTSGSYNEQFF	TRBD2	.	TRBV7-9	TRBJ2-1
TGTGCCAGCAGCTTGGGCGCTAGCGGGAGATATGATGAGCAGTTCTTC	CASSLGASGRYDEQFF	TRBD2	once	TRBV7-9	TRBJ2-1
TGTGCCAGCAGGCAGCGGGAGGGTTCCACCGGGGAGCTGTTTTTT	CASRQREGSTGELFF	TRBD2	.	TRBV2	TRBJ2-2
TGTGCCAGCAGCTTGGGGGCAACAGGGGGCGCAGACTATGGCTACACCTTC	CASSLGATGGADYGYTF	TRBD1	.	TRBV5-6	TRBJ1-2
TGCAGCGTTGAAACACCGAGACTAGGACAAGATACGCAGTATTTT	CSVETPRLGQDTQYF	.	once	TRBV29-1	TRBJ2-3
TGCGCCAGCAGCTTGATCGTAGCGGGAGGTGGGACGGACGAGCAGTACTTC	CASSLIVAGGGTDEQYF	TRBD2	.	TRBV5-1	TRBJ2-7
TGCAGCGTTGAAGACCCGGGCAGGGACGAGCAGTACTTC	CSVEDPGRDEQYF	.	.	TRBV29-1	TRBJ2-7
TGTGCCAGCAGCCTCAGAAACGCAGAGCAGTACTTC	CASSLRNAEQYF	.	.	TRBV7-9	TRBJ2-7
TGTGCCAGCAGTTACTCCGGCAGGGGCCAAGAGACCCAGTACTTC	CASSYSGRGQETQYF	.	.	TRBV6-5	TRBJ2-5
TGTGCCAGCAGCTTAGTGGGCAGCACGAGCTCTGGAAACACCATATATTTT	CASSLVGSTSSGNTIYF	.	.	TRBV7-9	TRBJ1-3
TGTGCCAGCAGCTTAAGGGGACAGGGAGGGACTGAAGCTTTCTTT	CASSLRGQGGTEAFF	TRBD1	.	TRBV7-9	TRBJ1-1
TGTGCCAGCAGCTCGACAGAGAACACTGAAGCTTTCTTT	CASSSTENTEAFF	.	.	TRBV7-9	TRBJ1-1
TGTGCCAGCAGTGCCCGGGACAGGGGCTACGAGCAGTACTTC	CASSARDRGYEQYF	TRBD1	.	TRBV6-1	TRBJ2-7
TGCGCCAGCAGCTTATTCACTCGCAGGGACGGGGAGCTGTTTTTT	CASSLFTRRDGELFF	.	.	TRBV5-1	TRBJ2-2
TGTGCCTGGAGTGTACAGGGGGGCGATCAGCCCCAGCATTTT	CAWSVQGGDQPQHF	TRBD1	.	TRBV30	TRBJ1-5
TGTGCCACGGGCGGGGGACAGGGGGCACACTCTGGGGCCAACGTCCTGACTTTC	CATGGGQGAHSGANVLTF	TRBD1	once	TRBV10-3	TRBJ2-6
TGTGCCAGCAGCGGACTAGCGGGAGAACACGAGCAGTACTTC	CASSGLAGEHEQYF	TRBD2	.	TRBV11-3	TRBJ2-7
TGTGCTAGTGGTTTCCCCGGGGGGTACGAGCAGTACTTC	CASGFPGGYEQYF	TRBD2	.	TRBV12-5	TRBJ2-7
TGCGCCAGCAGCTTACGGACAGGGATGAACACTGAAGCTTTCTTT	CASSLRTGMNTEAFF	TRBD1	.	TRBV5-1	TRBJ1-1
TGTGCCAGCAGCCTCGGCCAGGGGGCGGCAGGCGAGCAGTACTTC	CASSLGQGAAGEQYF	TRBD1	.	TRBV28	TRBJ2-7
TGTGCCAGCAGTTTAACGGGGGGATCTGGGGCCAACGTCCTGACTTTC	CASSLTGGSGANVLTF	TRBD2	.	TRBV28	TRBJ2-6
TGTGCCAGCTCAGTTGAGCAGGGCGCGAAGACCCAGTACTTC	CASSVEQGAKTQYF	.	once	TRBV18	TRBJ2-5
TGTGCCAGCAGCCGACTAGGGGGGGCATCAGAGACCCAGTACTTC	CASSRLGGASETQYF	.	.	TRBV14	TRBJ2-5
TGCGCCAGCAGCTTGACTAGCGGGAATCCCTACGAGCAGTACTTC	CASSLTSGNPYEQYF	TRBD2	.	TRBV5-1	TRBJ2-7
TGTGCCACCGGCTCGGCGGTTCGGCAGTTCTTC	CATGSAVRQFF	.	.	TRBV28	TRBJ2-1
TGTGCCAGCAGCAAATTGCCGGGACAGGGGTACGACGAGCAGTACTTC	CASSKLPGQGYDEQYF	.	.	TRBV21-1	TRBJ2-7
TGTGCCAGCAGCTTATCGACAGGGGGCATGGAGACCCAGTACTTC	CASSLSTGGMETQYF	TRBD1	.	TRBV7-9	TRBJ2-5
TGTGCCAGCAGCTTAAAACTAGGAGGGCCAGGGGAGACCCAGTACTTC	CASSLKLGGPGETQYF	.	.	TRBV7-3	TRBJ2-5
TGCGCCAGCAGCCAAGTGGGCGGTGGGCTAGCGGGAGGTACGGAGACCCAGTACTTC	CASSQVGGGLAGGTETQYF	TRBD2	.	TRBV4-1	TRBJ2-5
TGTGCCAGTAGCGACAGTCCTAAAGAGACCCAGTACTTC	CASSDSPKETQYF	.	.	TRBV19	TRBJ2-5
TGTGCCACTGGGCGAGAGACCCAGTACTTC	CATGRETQYF	.	.	TRBV19	TRBJ2-5
TGTGCCAGCAGCCAAGGACTAGCGGGGGCCTACGAGCAGTACTTC	CASSQGLAGAYEQYF	TRBD2	once	TRBV27	TRBJ2-7
TGTGCCAGCAGTTTTAAGGGGCCGAATGAGCAGTTCTTC	CASSFKGPNEQFF	.	.	TRBV28	TRBJ2-1
TGTGCCAGCAGCCGTATGGGACTAGCGGACGATACGCAGTATTTT	CASSRMGLADDTQYF	TRBD2	.	TRBV9	TRBJ2-3
TGTGCCATCAGTGGCGGGTCCGACGAGCAGTACTTC	CAISGGSDEQYF	.	.	TRBV10-3	TRBJ2-7
TGTGCCAGCAGCCTAGAAAGTGGGACTAGCGGGACCCTCACAGATACGCAGTATTTT	CASSLESGTSGTLTDTQYF	TRBD2	.	TRBV9	TRBJ2-3
TGTGCCACTAATCACCGGGAGACCCAGTACTTC	CATNHRETQYF	.	.	TRBV6-5	TRBJ2-5